The 2 T cell receptor beta chains below come from one sample, sequenced in a study of cytomegalovirus exposure and HLA in healthy donors. Vbeta (60) and Jbeta (13) primers were used in the PCR. TCRdb's table, derived via immunoSEQ multiplex PCR, lists solely in-frame clones and lacks some. The data show 200,000 to 250,000 clones, 77% seen once. Material: PBMCs. Source of these receptors: a woman in her sixties in good health and CMV-seropositive.

This sequence joins TRBV27 and TRBJ1-2; D perhaps matches TRBD1 (6 bases). The CDR3 extends over 14 amino acids. V shed 8 bases and J shed 6 bases, with 19 bases lying between them. Germline assignment: CDR1 MNHEY and CDR2 SMNVEV (reference sequence). CDR3 residues: CASGVGASMDGYTF. The CDR3 nucleotides read TGTGCCAGCGGGGTGGGGGCGAGTATGGATGGCTACACCTTC.

The genes are TRBV5-1 and TRBJ1-6; TRBD1 matches 8 bases. The CDR3 has 16 residues. The V gene end was trimmed by 0 bases and the J gene end by 9 bases; junction bases not matched to a gene: 8. CDR1 and CDR2 from the germline V gene are SGHRS and YFSETQ. The CDR3 region has the DNA TGCGCCAGCAGCTTGGAAGAGCAGGGGGCAAGTTCACCCCTCCACTTT. Protein: CASSLEEQGASSPLHF.